Each of the 24 T cell receptor beta chains below was sequenced from the same sample in a study of T-cell memory formation after mild COVID-19. TCRdb processed the 5' RACE reads anew with MiXCR; each CDR3 protein has one entry. This table has 170,000 or so distinct CDR3 sequences, roughly a fifth appearing once. The sample comprised PBMCs or a T cell subset sorted from them (not recorded which). Receptor source: an adult woman who had mild COVID-19 (a few samples of this study predate the infection). Cell type and time point are not known.

This clonotype was seen a few times. V usage is TRBV5-1 and J usage is TRBJ2-7; D could derive from TRBD1 or TRBD2 (6 bases each). V gave up 2 bases and J gave up 0 bases, with 12 bases separating them. Germline loops: CDR1 SGHRS, CDR2 YFSETQ. The CDR3 totals 15 residues. CDR3 loop: CASSFRGPDSYEQYF. The CDR3 DNA follows: TGCGCCAGCAGCTTCCGGGGGCCTGACTCCTACGAGCAGTACTTC.

This chain links TRBV29-1 with TRBJ2-7; D remains ambiguous. Trimming removed 0 bases from V and 5 bases from J, with 11 bases in between. CDR1 is SQVTM and CDR2 is ANQGSEA in the germline V gene. The CDR3 has 13 amino acids. DNA of the CDR3: TGCAGCGTTGAAGATCTGTATGAGAACGAGCAGTACTTC. Translation: CSVEDLYENEQYF.

CDR3 in amino acids: CASSLAGPLRNEQYF. For the CDR3, the DNA is TGTGCCAGCAGCTTAGCGGGACCATTGAGGAACGAGCAGTACTTC. The V and J genes are TRBV7-9 and TRBJ2-7; D tentatively reads TRBD1 or TRBD2 (5 bases each). The V gene's germline CDR1 is SEHNR and CDR2 FQNEAQ (reference sequence). This CDR3 has 15 residues. Trimming took off 0 bases at V and 5 bases at J, with 14 bases between the two ends.

The chain has TRBV7-9 and TRBJ2-7; no definite D call. The CDR3 is 12 amino acids. Trimming cost V 6 bases and J 4 bases, with 10 bases left between them. In germline, CDR1 is SEHNR, CDR2 FQNEAQ (reference sequence). The CDR3 coding sequence is TGTGCCAGCAGACTACCCGGTTACGAGCAGTACTTC. Its translation is CASRLPGYEQYF.

This clonotype was counted between two and nine times. The chain uses TRBV7-9 and TRBJ2-1; 8 bases agree with TRBD2. This CDR3 contains 17 residues. J gave up 5 bases and V 1 base, and 10 bases lay outside the gene matches. In germline, CDR1 is SEHNR, CDR2 FQNEAQ (reference sequence). The CDR3 region has the DNA TGTGCCAGCAGCTTAGGTCCAGCGGGAGTGACCCACAATGAGCAGTTCTTC. This encodes CASSLGPAGVTHNEQFF.

The V call is TRBV20-1, the J call TRBJ1-1; D gene uncertain. Trimming took off 6 bases at V and 1 base at J, with 12 bases between the two ends. In germline, CDR1 is DFQATT, CDR2 SNEGSKA (reference sequence). The CDR3 loop spans 13 amino acids. The chain's CDR3 is CSAEPFENTEAFF. In DNA, the CDR3 is TGCAGTGCCGAACCCTTCGAGAACACTGAAGCTTTCTTT.

V usage is TRBV27 and J usage is TRBJ2-7; D is unresolved. Trimming removed 6 bases at V and 0 bases at J, with 15 bases between. CDR1 MNHEY and CDR2 SMNVEV come from the germline V gene (reference sequence). CDR3 length: 15 residues. The CDR3 coding sequence is TGTGCCAGCAGCCCCATCCAGGACCGCTCCTACGAGCAGTACTTC. Encoded protein: CASSPIQDRSYEQYF.

The chain uses TRBV13 and TRBJ2-7, with TRBD1 matching 9 bases. The ends lost 6 bases at V and 0 bases at J; junction bases unmatched: 12. The CDR3 contains 17 residues. Per the germline V gene, CDR1 is PRHDT and CDR2 is FYEKMQ (reference sequence). The CDR3 is CASRPQGTGRGSYEQYF. In DNA form, the CDR3 reads TGTGCCAGCAGACCACAAGGGACAGGGAGGGGCTCCTACGAGCAGTACTTC.

The chain carries TRBV2 and TRBJ1-2; D gene unclear. CDR1 and CDR2 (germline): SNHLY, FYNNEI. The ends were cut back, 8 bases at V and 3 bases at J, with 13 bases in the middle. There are 13 residues in the CDR3. CDR3: CASYDWAHYGYTF. CDR3 DNA: TGTGCCAGCTATGACTGGGCCCACTATGGCTACACCTTC.

The gene calls are TRBV4-1 and TRBJ2-7; 9 bases match TRBD1. This CDR3 spans 15 amino acids. Germline values: CDR1 MGHRA, CDR2 YSYEKL. With 3 bases clipped from V and 2 bases from J, the junction kept 5 bases outside the gene matches. DNA for the CDR3: TGCGCCAGCAGCCAGCCAGGACAGGGGACCTACGAGCAGTACTTC. It specifies CASSQPGQGTYEQYF.

This clonotype was found a few times. J is TRBJ2-1 and V is TRBV14, with D perhaps TRBD1 (6 bases). V was trimmed by 3 bases and J by 4 bases, leaving 10 bases between them. Germline values: CDR1 SGHDN, CDR2 FVKESK. This CDR3 comprises 14 residues. CDR3 nucleotide sequence: TGTGCCAGCAGCCATTGGACAGCATACAATGAGCAGTTCTTC. Protein: CASSHWTAYNEQFF.

This clonotype was counted between two and nine times. This chain joins TRBV7-9 and TRBJ1-1; no clear D gene. CDR1 is SEHNR, CDR2 FQNEAQ, per germline (reference sequence). The V end was cut by 5 bases, the J end by 0 bases, with 13 bases between. This CDR3 is built from 15 residues. As DNA, the CDR3 is TGTGCCAGCAGCCCAAAGTCAGTTATGAACACTGAAGCTTTCTTT. Residues: CASSPKSVMNTEAFF.

The rearrangement links TRBV20-1 to TRBJ1-2; D gene uncertain. CDR1 is DFQATT, CDR2 SNEGSKA, per germline (reference sequence). The CDR3 extends over 13 amino acids. V shed 4 bases and J shed 0 bases, with 9 bases lying between them. CDR3 nucleotides: TGCAGTGCTACCGGCAGCTCTAACTATGGCTACACCTTC. Protein sequence: CSATGSSNYGYTF.

CDR3 in amino acids: CASSLGGGDGYTF. CDR3 DNA: TGTGCCAGCAGCTTGGGAGGGGGCGATGGCTACACCTTC. This chain uses TRBV11-2 with TRBJ1-2; TRBD1 matches 7 bases. Germline assignment: CDR1 SGHAT and CDR2 FQNNGV. The ends lost 3 bases at V and 6 bases at J; junction bases unmatched: 4. The CDR3 extends over 13 amino acids.

The rearrangement joins TRBV2 to TRBJ2-1; D is tentatively TRBD1 or TRBD2 (6 bases each). CDR1 is SNHLY, CDR2 FYNNEI, per germline. The CDR3 spans 16 residues. Trimming took off 0 bases at V and 5 bases at J, with 14 bases between the two ends. The CDR3 sequence is CASSEAAGQFDNEQFF. The CDR3 DNA is TGTGCCAGCAGTGAAGCGGCGGGACAATTCGACAATGAGCAGTTCTTC.

V is TRBV29-1 and J is TRBJ2-7; 7 bases are a match to TRBD1. The CDR3 has 12 residues. J lost 2 bases, V lost 4 bases, and 2 bases had no gene match. Germline V gene sequence: CDR1 SQVTM, CDR2 ANQGSEA. CDR3 loop: CSVAGTAYEQYF. The CDR3 nucleotides read TGCAGCGTTGCCGGGACAGCCTACGAGCAGTACTTC.

This chain joins TRBV7-2 and TRBJ1-1; 8 bases map to TRBD1. The germline CDR1 and CDR2 sequences are SGHTA and FQGNSA. The CDR3 consists of 16 residues. Trimming took 4 bases from V and 7 from J; bases not matched to a gene: 14. The CDR3 nucleotides are TGTGCCAGCAGCTCCCCAGGCAGGGGGCGATATGATGAAGCTTTCTTT. Amino acids: CASSSPGRGRYDEAFF.

This chain connects TRBV14 to TRBJ2-1; D uncertain. This CDR3 spans 16 amino acids. V was pared by 1 base and J by 0 bases, with 10 bases between. The germline CDR1 and CDR2 sequences are SGHDN and FVKESK. CDR3 region: CASSQVGVYSYNEQFF. The CDR3 DNA follows: TGTGCCAGCAGCCAAGTTGGGGTCTACTCCTACAATGAGCAGTTCTTC.

There are a few counts of this clonotype. The V gene is TRBV5-1, the J gene TRBJ2-1, with D unclear. V lost 5 bases, J lost 4 bases, and 7 bases lay in between. Germline values: CDR1 SGHRS, CDR2 YFSETQ. The CDR3 contains 12 residues. The CDR3 sequence: CASRSEYNEQFF. CDR3 in DNA: TGCGCCAGCAGGTCGGAGTACAATGAGCAGTTCTTC.

This clonotype was found a few times. The chain couples TRBV5-1 to TRBJ2-7; TRBD1 matches at 10 bases. Germline lookup yields CDR1 SGHRS and CDR2 YFSETQ. The trim removed 5 bases at V and 1 base at J, leaving 12 bases unmatched. There are 17 residues in the CDR3. In nucleotides, the CDR3 is TGCGCCAGCAGTCCGACCCCCGGGACAGGGGTATCCTACGAGCAGTACTTC. It yields the protein CASSPTPGTGVSYEQYF. The variable domain in full, completed from reference TRBV5-1 and TRBJ2-7, reads KAGVTQTPRYLIKTRGQQVTLSCSPISGHRSVSWYQQTPGQGLQFLFEYFSETQRNKGNFPGRFSGRQFSNSRSEMNVSTLELGDSALYLCASSPTPGTGVSYEQYFGPGTRLTVT.

Only one count was recorded for this clonotype. This chain links TRBV29-1 with TRBJ1-1; D gene unclear. Per germline, CDR1 SQVTM and CDR2 ANQGSEA. The CDR3 consists of 11 residues. V lost 1 base and J lost 8, with 8 bases in between. The CDR3 protein is CSVEVVAEAFF. The CDR3 nucleotides are TGCAGCGTTGAAGTGGTAGCCGAAGCTTTCTTT.

CDR3 sequence (DNA): TGTGCCAGCAGTTTACAGAAGCGGGAGGTCTACAATGAGCAGTTCTTC. Protein: CASSLQKREVYNEQFF. V and J are TRBV12-3 or TRBV12-4 and TRBJ2-1; 9 bases align to TRBD2. This CDR3 has 16 amino acids. V gave up 2 bases and J gave up 3 bases; unmatched junction bases: 5.

The genes are TRBV5-1 and TRBJ2-1; D is possibly TRBD2 (5 bases). Germline V gene data show CDR1 as SGHRS and CDR2 as YFSETQ. Trimming removed 0 bases from V and 0 bases from J, with 10 bases in between. The CDR3 is made up of 16 amino acids. The CDR3 region is CASSLGSASSYNEQFF. The DNA of the CDR3 is TGCGCCAGCAGCTTGGGTAGCGCTAGCTCCTACAATGAGCAGTTCTTC.

This clonotype appeared a few times. The chain links TRBV30 to TRBJ1-1, with D hard to call. This CDR3 comprises 13 residues. Germline V CDR1 and CDR2: GTSNPN, SVGIG (reference sequence). V lost 0 bases and J lost 2, with 7 bases in between. CDR3 nucleotide sequence: TGTGCCTGGAGTGTCGGAGGAAACACTGAAGCTTTCTTT. Residues: CAWSVGGNTEAFF.